This TCR beta chain stems from a study of liver allograft versus peripheral blood T cells. Study-level information: Within transplanted livers, the T cell receptor repertoires were examined and compared against the repertoires present in the peripheral blood of liver transplant recipients.

General study findings and limits: Intra-allograft T cell receptor repertoires in the liver reportedly differed from peripheral blood repertoires.

Each CDR3 protein is one row after TCRdb ran MiXCR on the reads. This table has around 12,000 distinct CDR3 sequences, 18% appearing once. CDR1 is DFQATT and CDR2 is SNEGSKA in the germline V gene (reference sequence). The length of the CDR3 is 17 residues. Trimming took 3 bases from V and 3 from J; bases not matched to a gene: 10. In its sample, this clonotype was seen a few times. Its antigen is not identified. This sequence was found in a human patient who had a liver transplant. The graft donor may have contributed some T cells. The chain recombines TRBV20-1 with TRBJ2-3; TRBD2 matches 12 bases. CDR3 residues: CSARAPSGRAGTDTQYF. The CDR3 coding sequence is TGCAGTGCTAGGGCCCCTAGCGGGAGGGCCGGTACAGATACGCAGTATTTT.